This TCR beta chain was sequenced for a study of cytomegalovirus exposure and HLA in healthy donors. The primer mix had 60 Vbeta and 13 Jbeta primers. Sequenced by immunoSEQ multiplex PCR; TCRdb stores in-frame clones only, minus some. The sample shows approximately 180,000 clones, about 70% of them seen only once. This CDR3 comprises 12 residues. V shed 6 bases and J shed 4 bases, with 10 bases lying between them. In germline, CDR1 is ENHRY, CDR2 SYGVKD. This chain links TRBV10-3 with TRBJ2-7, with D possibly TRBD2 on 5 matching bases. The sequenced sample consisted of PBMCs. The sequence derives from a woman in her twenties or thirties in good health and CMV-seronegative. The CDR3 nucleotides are TGTGCCATCAGCTCCGAGGGTTACGAGCAGTACTTC. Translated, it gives CAISSEGYEQYF.